This T cell receptor beta chain emerged from a study of blood T cell repertoires in COVID-19. Study as a whole: Samples representing acute and convalescent COVID-19 were sourced from the United States, Italy and Spain. Sources were T cells, B-cell-depleted T cells, or PBMCs; the material itself was cDNA or gDNA.

Original processing notes: Nucleated cell counts were estimated from reference gene primer amplification. The table came from immunoSEQ multiplex PCR; TCRdb's copy has only in-frame clones and leaves some out. The V and J calls and clone size are taken from that table; D and trimming were inferred from the DNA. The table lists 540,000 or so clones, around 90% of them singletons. Seattle participants joined during active infection and were tracked over time. This CDR3 comprises 14 residues. Germline-derived CDR1 and CDR2 are MNHEY and SVGAGI. V was cut by 3 bases and J by 2 bases, with 10 bases left in between.

This sequence originates from a woman in her forties or fifties with COVID-19, enrolled during active disease. The rearrangement links TRBV6-5 to TRBJ2-5; no definite D call. The specimen sequenced was peripheral blood. The CDR3 nucleotides read TGTGCCAGCAGTTATCGATCCAGGCAAGAGACCCAGTACTTC. Protein: CASSYRSRQETQYF.